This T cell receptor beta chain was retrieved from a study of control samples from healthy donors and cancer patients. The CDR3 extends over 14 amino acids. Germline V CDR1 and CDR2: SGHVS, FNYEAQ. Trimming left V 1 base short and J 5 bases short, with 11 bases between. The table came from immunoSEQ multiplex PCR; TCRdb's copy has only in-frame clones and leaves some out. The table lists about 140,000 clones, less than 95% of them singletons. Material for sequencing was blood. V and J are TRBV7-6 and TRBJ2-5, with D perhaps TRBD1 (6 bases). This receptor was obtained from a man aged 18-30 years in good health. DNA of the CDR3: TGTGCCAGCAGCTTAGGCAGGGGAAGGGAGACCCAGTACTTC. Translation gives CASSLGRGRETQYF. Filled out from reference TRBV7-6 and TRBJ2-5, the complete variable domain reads GAGVSQSPRYKVTKRGQDVALRCDPISGHVSLYWYRQALGQGPEFLTYFNYEAQQDKSGLPNDRFSAERPEGSISTLTIQRTEQRDSAMYRCASSLGRGRETQYFGPGTRLLVL.